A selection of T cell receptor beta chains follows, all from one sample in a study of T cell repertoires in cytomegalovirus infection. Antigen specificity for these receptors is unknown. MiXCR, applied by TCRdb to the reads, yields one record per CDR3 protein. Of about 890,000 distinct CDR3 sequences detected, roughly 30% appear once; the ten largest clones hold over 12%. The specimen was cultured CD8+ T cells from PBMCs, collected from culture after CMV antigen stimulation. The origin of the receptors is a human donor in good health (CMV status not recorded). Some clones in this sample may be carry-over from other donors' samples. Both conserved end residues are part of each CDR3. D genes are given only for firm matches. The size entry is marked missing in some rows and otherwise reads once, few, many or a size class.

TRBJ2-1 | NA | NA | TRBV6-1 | CASSERDTNYNEQFF
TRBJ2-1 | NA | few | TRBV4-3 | CASSQDKGTLPNEQFF
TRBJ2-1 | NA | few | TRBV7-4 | CASSQTGTNRYNEQFF
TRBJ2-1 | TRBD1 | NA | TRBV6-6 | CASSPTIQGQDNEQFF
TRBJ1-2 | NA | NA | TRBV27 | CASSKTRGNYGYTF
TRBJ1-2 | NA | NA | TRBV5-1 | CASSLETAGTPNYGYTF
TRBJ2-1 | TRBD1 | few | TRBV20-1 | CSAHEPGQGSYNEQFF
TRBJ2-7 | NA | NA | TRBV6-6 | CASSVTLLGGESSYEQYF
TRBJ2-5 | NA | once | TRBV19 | CASSIDLETQYF
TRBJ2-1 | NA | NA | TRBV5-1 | CASSPSAGHHNEQFF
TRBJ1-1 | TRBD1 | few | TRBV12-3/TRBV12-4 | CASRRTGGRNTEAFF
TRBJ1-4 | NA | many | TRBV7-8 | CASSLGPADTTNEKLFF
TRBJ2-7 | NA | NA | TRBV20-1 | CSAIPFGVEQYF
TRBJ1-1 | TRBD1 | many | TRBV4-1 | CASSQDRGDTEAFF
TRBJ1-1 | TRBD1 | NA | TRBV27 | CASSFGTGSTEAFF
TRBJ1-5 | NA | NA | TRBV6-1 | CASNPQGMGQPQHF
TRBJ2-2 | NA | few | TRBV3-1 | CASSQEGVNTGELFF
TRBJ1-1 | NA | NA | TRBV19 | CASSIDGRAEAFF
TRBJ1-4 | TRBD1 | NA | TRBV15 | CATSKRQGYNEKLFF
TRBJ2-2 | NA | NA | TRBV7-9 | CASSIGQNTGELFF
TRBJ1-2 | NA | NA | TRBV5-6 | CASSSGHSNYGYTF
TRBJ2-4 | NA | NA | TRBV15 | CATSESRGAKNIQYF
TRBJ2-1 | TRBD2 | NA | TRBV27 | CAILKWTSGGYNEQFF
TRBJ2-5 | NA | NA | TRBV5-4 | CAIPGDPQETQYF
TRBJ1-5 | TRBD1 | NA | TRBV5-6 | CASSLVGQAQHF
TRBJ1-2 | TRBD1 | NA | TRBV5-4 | CASSNWTGEYGYTF
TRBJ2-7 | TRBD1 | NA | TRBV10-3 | CAISTPGGWYEQYF
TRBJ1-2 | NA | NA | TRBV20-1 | CSAREGLDGYTF
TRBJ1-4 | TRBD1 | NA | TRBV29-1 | CSVTDRATNEKLFF
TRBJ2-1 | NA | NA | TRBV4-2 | CASSQDIGYVQFF
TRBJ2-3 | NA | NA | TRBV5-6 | CASSLEFFTDTQYF
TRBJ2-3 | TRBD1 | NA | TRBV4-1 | CASSQVGTAPLPDTQYF
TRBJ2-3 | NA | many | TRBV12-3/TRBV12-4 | CASSPTTDTQYF
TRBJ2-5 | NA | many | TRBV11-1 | CASSPSGPRWKYF
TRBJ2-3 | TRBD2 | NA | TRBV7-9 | CASSSRWTSGGTDTQYF
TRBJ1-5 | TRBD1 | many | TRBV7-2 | CASKGAGGNQPQHF
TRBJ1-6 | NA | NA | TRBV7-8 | CASSHDRYGSTLHF
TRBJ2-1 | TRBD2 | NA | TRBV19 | CASSELAGTYNEQFF
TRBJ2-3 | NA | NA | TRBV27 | CASSLGGVPNTQYF
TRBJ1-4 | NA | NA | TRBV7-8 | CASSHTGIGEKLFF
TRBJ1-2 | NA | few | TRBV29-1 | CSVEDRVLDGYTF
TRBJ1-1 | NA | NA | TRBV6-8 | CATSDGWSTEAFF
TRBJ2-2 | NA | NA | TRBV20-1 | CSARDRTRLDTGELFF
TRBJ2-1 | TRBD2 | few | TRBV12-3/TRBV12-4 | CASSSTSGLYNEQFF
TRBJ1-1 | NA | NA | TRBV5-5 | CASSFFLSGGSEAFF
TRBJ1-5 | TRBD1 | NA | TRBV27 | CASSRGTGILGNQPQHF
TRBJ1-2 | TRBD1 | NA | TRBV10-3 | CASQGLGYTF
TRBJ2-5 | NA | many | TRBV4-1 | CASSQPGEPEETQYF
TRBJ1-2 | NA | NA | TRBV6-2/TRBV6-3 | CASRRDLYTF
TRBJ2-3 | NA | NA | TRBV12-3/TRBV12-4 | CASSLVVTSTDTQYF